A single sample is the source of the 20 T cell receptor beta chains below, sequenced in a study of TIL therapy for anti-PD-1-resistant metastatic lung cancer. The libraries were made with immunoSEQ v3. Sequencing used immunoSEQ multiplex PCR; TCRdb keeps in-frame clones, though not all of them. This sample carries tens of thousands of clones, roughly 85% of them seen once, and the ten largest clones take around 16%. This sample's time point: pre-treatment sample, taken before nivolumab and TIL therapy. Source: blood, taken at baseline. The receptors were sampled from a man aged 70 or older with non-small cell lung cancer.

The V call is TRBV6-5, the J call TRBJ2-7; TRBD1 might be the D (5 bases). This CDR3 is 13 amino acids long. Germline V gene lookup returns CDR1 MNHEY and CDR2 SVGAGI. Trimming took off 5 bases at V and 2 bases at J, with 10 bases between the two ends. DNA of the CDR3: TGTGCCAGCAGTGAAGACAGAGCCTACGAGCAGTACTTC. This translates into CASSEDRAYEQYF.

This chain connects TRBV7-8 to TRBJ1-5; 7 nucleotides agree with TRBD1. Germline CDR1 reads SGHVS; CDR2 reads FQNEAQ. The CDR3 has 17 amino acids. The trim removed 6 bases at V and 7 bases at J, leaving 18 bases unmatched. This CDR3 reads CASSLSALDRLGQPQHF. CDR3 nucleotide sequence: TGTGCCAGCAGTTTATCCGCGTTGGACAGGCTCGGCCAGCCCCAGCATTTT. The complete variable domain, with remaining parts taken from reference TRBV7-8 and TRBJ1-5, reads GAGVSQSPRYKVAKRGQDVALRCDPISGHVSLFWYQQALGQGPEFLTYFQNEAQLDKSGLPSDRFFAERPEGSVSTLKIQRTQQEDSAVYLCASSLSALDRLGQPQHFGDGTRLSIL.

The chain joins TRBV4-1 to TRBJ1-5; 10 nucleotides align to TRBD1. Germline trimming cut 1 base from V and 2 bases from J; bases unmatched to any gene: 5. The CDR3 extends over 17 amino acids. From germline, CDR1 is MGHRA and CDR2 YSYEKL. The CDR3 bases are TGCGCCAGCAGCCAAGGGACAGGGGGTATAGGCAATCAGCCCCAGCATTTT. Protein product: CASSQGTGGIGNQPQHF.

The genes are TRBV7-2 and TRBJ2-6; the D gene could be TRBD1 or TRBD2 (6 bases each). CDR1 and CDR2 (germline): SGHTA, FQGNSA. V lost 2 bases and J 4 bases, leaving 12 bases between the germline ends. The CDR3 contains 16 residues. The CDR3 region has the DNA TGTGCCAGCAGCTTACAGGGGACTTACGGGGCCAACGTCCTGACTTTC. Translated: CASSLQGTYGANVLTF.

This clone came up a few times. The V and J genes are TRBV5-6 and TRBJ2-7, with D unresolved. The V and J ends lost 2 bases and 3 bases respectively, with 9 bases between them. The CDR3 runs to 13 residues. Germline assignment: CDR1 SGHDT and CDR2 YYEEEE. The CDR3: CASSFYGNYEQYF. In nucleotides, the CDR3 is TGTGCCAGCAGCTTCTACGGCAACTACGAGCAGTACTTC.

The V call is TRBV2, the J call TRBJ1-5, with D maybe TRBD1 (5 bases). Germline V CDR1 and CDR2: SNHLY, FYNNEI. The CDR3 totals 13 residues. V lost 7 bases and J 6 bases, leaving 13 bases between the germline ends. The CDR3 DNA reads as TGTGCCAGCACGGGGGGACCAGGTCAGCCCCAGCATTTT. It codes for CASTGGPGQPQHF.

The sample holds a few counts of this clone. J is TRBJ1-3 and V is TRBV5-1, with D unclear. V lost 1 base and J 3 bases, leaving 5 bases between the germline ends. This CDR3 comprises 13 residues. Looked up from germline, CDR1 is SGHRS and CDR2 is YFSETQ. The CDR3 loop reads CASSLKGGNTIYF. CDR3 nucleotide sequence: TGCGCCAGCAGCTTGAAGGGTGGAAACACCATATATTTT.

The V and J genes are TRBV2 and TRBJ1-6; D gene unclear. Trimming took 3 bases from V and 4 from J, leaving 4 bases between them. The CDR3 sequence is 13 residues long. Germline CDR1 and CDR2: SNHLY and FYNNEI. The CDR3 is CASSDSYNSPLHF. The CDR3 DNA reads as TGTGCCAGCAGTGACAGTTATAATTCACCCCTCCACTTT.

The CDR3 region has the DNA TGTGCCAGCAGCTTATACGGGAACCAAGAGACCCAGTACTTC. Amino acids: CASSLYGNQETQYF. This chain joins TRBV7-2 and TRBJ2-5; D may be TRBD2 (5 bases). The germline V gene encodes CDR1 SGHTA and CDR2 FQGNSA. This CDR3 has 14 amino acids. V was trimmed by 2 bases and J by 0 bases, leaving 7 bases between them.

V usage is TRBV18 and J usage is TRBJ2-2, with TRBD2 matching over 11 bases. The CDR3 runs to 17 residues. The V and J ends lost 3 bases and 5 bases, in that order; junction bases with no gene match: 8. From germline, CDR1 is KGHSH and CDR2 LQKENI. CDR3 sequence reads: CASSPGTSGTVTGELFF. CDR3 sequence (DNA): TGTGCCAGCTCACCCGGGACTAGCGGAACGGTAACCGGGGAGCTGTTTTTT. Based on the CDR3 plus reference TRBV18 and TRBJ2-2, the full variable domain is NAGVMQNPRHLVRRRGQEARLRCSPMKGHSHVYWYRQLPEEGLKFMVYLQKENIIDESGMPKERFSAEFPKEGPSILRIQQVVRGDSAAYFCASSPGTSGTVTGELFFGEGSRLTVL.

J is TRBJ2-7 and V is TRBV21-1; the table's TRBD2 call for D was not verified on the DNA. TRBV21-1 is described as a pseudogene. The CDR3 covers 16 residues. The CDR3 sequence is CASSKLIWVASYEQYF. The CDR3, as DNA: TGTGCCAGCAGCAAATTAATCTGGGTAGCTTCCTACGAGCAGTACTTC.

The J gene is TRBJ1-6, the V gene TRBV10-2, with 11 positions matching TRBD1. The CDR3 spans 14 residues. V was pared by 7 bases and J by 9 bases, with 5 bases of the junction left unmatched. The germline V gene encodes CDR1 WSHSY and CDR2 SAAADI. DNA for the CDR3: TGCGCCAGCACAGGGACAGGGGGTAGTTCACCCCTCCACTTT. This translates into CASTGTGGSSPLHF.

This clone was seen only once. J is TRBJ1-6 and V is TRBV28, with 8 bases aligning to TRBD1. V shed 6 bases and J 6 bases; nucleotides not matched to a gene: 4. CDR1 and CDR2 from the germline V gene are MDHEN and SYDVKM. This CDR3 is built from 14 residues. The CDR3 region is CASRGTGGNSPLHF. The CDR3 DNA is TGTGCCAGCAGGGGAACAGGGGGTAATTCACCCCTCCACTTT.

The chain links TRBV7-2 to TRBJ2-7; 10 bases line up with TRBD2. The CDR3 loop spans 15 amino acids. V trimming: 2 bases; J trimming: 2 bases; junction bases outside the gene matches: 3. The germline V gene encodes CDR1 SGHTA and CDR2 FQGNSA. For the CDR3, the DNA is TGTGCCAGCAGCTTACTAGCGGGAGTCCCCTACGAGCAGTACTTC. Amino acid sequence: CASSLLAGVPYEQYF.

The J gene is TRBJ2-2, the V gene TRBV5-1, with unresolved D. Per germline, CDR1 SGHRS and CDR2 YFSETQ. The CDR3 is 15 amino acids. The V end was cut by 4 bases, the J end by 0 bases, with 10 bases between. The CDR3 bases are TGCGCCAGCAGCACCCTTCGAGCGAACACCGGGGAGCTGTTTTTT. It codes for CASSTLRANTGELFF.

In DNA, the CDR3 is TGTGCCAGCAGTTATGCGCCAGGGTTAAATGGCTACACCTTC. Translated: CASSYAPGLNGYTF. The chain carries TRBV6-5 and TRBJ1-2; the D gene is possibly TRBD1 (5 bases). Looked up from germline, CDR1 is MNHEY and CDR2 is SVGAGI. CDR3 length: 14 amino acids. V lost 3 bases and J lost 6, with 14 bases in between.

The V gene is TRBV28, the J gene TRBJ1-1; TRBD1 agrees at 7 bases. V gave up 3 bases and J gave up 3 bases; unmatched junction bases: 4. Germline assignment: CDR1 MDHEN and CDR2 SYDVKM. The CDR3 has 14 residues. The CDR3 DNA is TGTGCCAGCAGTTTGGACAGGAGGGACACTGAAGCTTTCTTT. It specifies CASSLDRRDTEAFF.

The CDR3 DNA reads TGTGCCAGCAGTGAGGGACAGGGGGCGGCCGGGGAGCTGTTTTTT. Encoded protein: CASSEGQGAAGELFF. The V and J genes are TRBV2 and TRBJ2-2, with 12 bases lining up with TRBD1. Germline lookup yields CDR1 SNHLY and CDR2 FYNNEI. The CDR3 consists of 15 residues. Trimming cost V 3 bases and J 6 bases; bases outside gene matches: 2.

This clone was recorded only once. The gene calls are TRBV7-2 and TRBJ2-7, with D possibly matching TRBD1 (5 bases). The V gene lost 0 bases and the J gene lost 6 bases, with 12 bases spanning the gap. Germline-derived CDR1 and CDR2 are SGHTA and FQGNSA. CDR3 length equals 14 residues. CDR3 coding DNA: TGTGCCAGCAGCTTAGCAGGGGTAAATGGCGAGCAGTACTTC. Its translation: CASSLAGVNGEQYF.

This sequence joins TRBV5-1 and TRBJ2-1, with TRBD2 matching over 11 bases. Trimming at V came to 2 bases and at J to 7 bases, leaving 5 bases not matched to a gene. CDR1 is SGHRS and CDR2 is YFSETQ in the germline V gene. CDR3 length equals 15 residues. This chain's CDR3 is CASSFLAGGLNEQFF. The DNA of the CDR3 is TGCGCCAGCAGCTTTCTAGCGGGAGGTCTTAATGAGCAGTTCTTC.